This T cell receptor beta chain was recovered during a study of cytomegalovirus exposure and HLA in healthy donors. Germline CDR1 SEHNR, CDR2 FQNEAQ (reference sequence). The V segment lost 5 bases and the J segment 4 bases; nucleotides outside the gene matches: 3. CDR3 length: 14 amino acids. Concerning this clone: The target antigen is unknown.

Overall study findings and caveats: In vitro work confirmed that a few CMV-associated chains recognize CMV antigens. The authors enumerated some 160 TCR beta chains as linked to cytomegalovirus.

Primers: 60 Vbeta forward and 13 Jbeta reverse. Clones were sequenced by immunoSEQ multiplex PCR, and TCRdb holds only the in-frame ones, with some missing. The sample holds over 100,000 clones; roughly 78% are singletons and the top ten take about 4.4%. Specimen: PBMCs. The V gene is TRBV7-9, the J gene TRBJ2-5, with TRBD1 matching 11 bases. The receptor was isolated from a man aged 45-65 years in good health and CMV-seropositive. This CDR3 reads CASSHGTGGETQYF. CDR3 bases: TGTGCCAGCAGCCACGGGACAGGGGGAGAGACCCAGTACTTC.